This is a list of T cell receptor beta chains from one sample in a study of T cells in Graves' hyperthyroidism and ophthalmopathy. TCRdb independently ran MiXCR on the multiplex PCR reads; one entry per CDR3 protein. The sample contains more than 550,000 distinct CDR3 sequences, about 45% of which appear only once. Specimen: peripheral blood or thyroid tissue (not recorded which). These receptors originate from an adult man with Graves' disease, either hyperthyroidism or ophthalmopathy (not recorded which). Both conserved end residues are part of each CDR3. Fields, in order: clone size, CDR3 length, J gene, V gene, D gene, CDR3 protein, CDR3 DNA. A D gene is named only where the DNA matches it firmly. Rows give clone size only sometimes, using once, few, many, or a class for an expanded clone.

>many|13|TRBJ1-4|TRBV2|NA
CASSEGLNEKLFF
TGTGCCAGCAGTGAAGGGTTAAATGAAAAACTGTTTTTT
>many|12|TRBJ1-2|TRBV12-3/TRBV12-4|NA
CASSFGGRGYTF
TGTGCCAGCAGTTTTGGGGGGCGAGGCTACACCTTC
>once|15|TRBJ1-4|TRBV19|NA
CASSLGTSDNEKLFF
TGTGCCAGTAGTTTAGGGACCAGCGATAATGAAAAACTGTTTTTT
>few|13|TRBJ1-1|TRBV19|TRBD1
CASERGRRTEAFF
TGTGCCAGTGAGAGGGGGCGAAGGACTGAAGCTTTCTTT
>once|16|TRBJ1-2|TRBV19|TRBD1
CASSPQGGGIGYGYTF
TGTGCCAGTAGTCCACAGGGAGGGGGCATCGGCTATGGCTACACCTTC
>NA|12|TRBJ1-6|TRBV2|NA
CASRTVNSPLHF
TGTGCCAGCCGGACAGTTAATTCACCCCTCCACTTT
>NA|16|TRBJ1-2|TRBV6-5|NA
CASSRTLGGPNYGYTF
TGTGCCAGCAGCCGTACTTTGGGGGGTCCTAACTATGGCTACACCTTC
>many|16|TRBJ1-6|TRBV11-2|TRBD1
CASSVGGYRINSPLHF
TGTGCCAGCAGCGTAGGGGGCTACCGAATTAATTCACCCCTCCACTTT
>many|13|TRBJ1-5|TRBV9|NA
CASSVGGVQPQHF
TGTGCCAGCAGCGTAGGAGGGGTACAGCCCCAGCATTTT
>NA|14|TRBJ1-4|TRBV5-1|NA
CASSLQKMGEKLFF
TGCGCCAGCAGCCTTCAGAAGATGGGTGAAAAACTGTTTTTT
>NA|12|TRBJ1-4|TRBV20-1|NA
CSASDINEKLFF
TGCAGTGCCTCGGACATTAATGAAAAACTGTTTTTT
>NA|16|TRBJ2-5|TRBV20-1|NA
CSASPRQVLLQETQYF
TGCAGTGCTAGCCCTCGACAGGTCCTTCTCCAAGAGACCCAGTACTTC
>few|12|TRBJ2-5|TRBV9|NA
CASSGGTETQYF
TGTGCCAGCAGCGGTGGGACAGAGACCCAGTACTTC
>few|15|TRBJ1-5|TRBV11-2|NA
CASSRGTRGNQPQHF
TGTGCCAGCAGCCGAGGCACCCGGGGGAATCAGCCCCAGCATTTT
>many|13|TRBJ1-1|TRBV10-2|NA
CASSAWGNTEAFF
TGCGCCAGCAGTGCCTGGGGGAACACTGAAGCTTTCTTT
>NA|16|TRBJ2-2|TRBV10-1|NA
CASSDTSKLNTGELFF
TGCGCCAGCAGTGATACGAGCAAGCTGAACACCGGGGAGCTGTTTTTT
>many|12|TRBJ2-7|TRBV11-2|NA
CASRITGYEQYF
TGTGCCAGCAGGATAACAGGCTACGAGCAGTACTTC
>NA|14|TRBJ2-7|TRBV25-1|NA
CAQVATEGSYEQYF
TGTGCCCAGGTGGCGACGGAGGGCTCCTACGAGCAGTACTTC
>many|12|TRBJ1-2|TRBV29-1|NA
CSAPTAPYGYTF
TGCAGCGCTCCGACAGCTCCCTATGGCTACACCTTC
>few|17|TRBJ1-3|TRBV5-6|TRBD1
CASSREGTGTSGNTIYF
TGTGCCAGCAGCCGGGAAGGGACAGGGACCTCTGGAAACACCATATATTTT
>NA|15|TRBJ1-5|TRBV5-1|NA
CASSFTGAPNQPQHF
TGCGCCAGCAGCTTTACGGGGGCCCCCAATCAGCCCCAGCATTTT
>many|13|TRBJ1-1|TRBV19|NA
CASSRGWNTEAFF
TGTGCCAGTAGTAGGGGGTGGAACACTGAAGCTTTCTTT
>NA|13|TRBJ1-4|TRBV20-1|NA
CSARVGVNEKLFF
TGCAGTGCTAGAGTAGGGGTTAATGAAAAACTGTTTTTT
>many|15|TRBJ1-6|TRBV10-3|TRBD1
CAISDSAGGNSPLHF
TGTGCCATCAGTGATTCGGCAGGGGGAAATTCACCCCTCCACTTT
>many|14|TRBJ2-2|TRBV24-1|NA
CATSVPGSTGELFF
NA
>many|12|TRBJ2-7|TRBV24-1|NA
CATSEGAYEQYF
TGTGCCACCAGTGAGGGGGCTTACGAGCAGTACTTC
>NA|19|TRBJ1-1|TRBV10-3|TRBD1
CASSLLPIDRARLNTEAFF
TGTGCCAGCAGTTTACTCCCCATCGACAGGGCCCGCTTGAACACTGAAGCTTTCTTT
>NA|13|TRBJ1-1|TRBV29-1|NA
CSVSKIGNTEAFF
TGCAGCGTGTCCAAGATAGGAAACACTGAAGCTTTCTTT
>once|14|TRBJ1-5|TRBV29-1|TRBD1
CSVIGTGEGQPQHF
TGCAGCGTTATCGGGACAGGGGAAGGTCAGCCCCAGCATTTT
>NA|14|TRBJ1-6|TRBV5-1|NA
CASSLQGRWSPLHF
TGCGCCAGCAGCTTACAGGGAAGGTGGTCACCCCTCCACTTT
>NA|19|TRBJ2-5|TRBV7-8|TRBD2
CASSLAFRKASGGRRAQYF
TGTGCCAGCAGCTTAGCCTTCCGTAAGGCTAGCGGGGGCCGGAGGGCCCAGTACTTC
>NA|13|TRBJ1-5|TRBV6-6|NA
CASSVREYEPQHF
TGTGCCAGCAGTGTCAGGGAGTACGAGCCCCAGCATTTT
>NA|15|TRBJ1-5|TRBV19|NA
CASSPYRYSNQPQHF
TGTGCCAGTAGTCCGTACAGATATAGCAATCAGCCCCAGCATTTT
>NA|18|TRBJ1-5|TRBV5-1|NA
CASSLGSPQGRDNQPQHF
TGCGCCAGCAGCTTGGGTTCCCCGCAAGGGCGTGACAATCAGCCCCAGCATTTT
>few|14|TRBJ1-5|TRBV6-5|NA
CASTERHVNQPQHF
TGTGCCAGCACTGAACGGCACGTCAATCAGCCCCAGCATTTT
>NA|14|TRBJ2-5|TRBV6-5|NA
CASSFGGTRETQYF
TGTGCCAGCAGTTTTGGGGGTACCAGAGAGACCCAGTACTTC